This TCR beta chain was retrieved from a study of shared clonotypes between healthy human individuals. The germline V gene has CDR1 SGHTA and CDR2 FQGNSA. V gave up 0 bases and J gave up 0 bases, with 8 bases separating them. The length of the CDR3 is 16 residues. Assay: immunoSEQ multiplex PCR; the TCRdb copy retains only in-frame clones and omits some. The data hold hundreds of thousands of clones, with around 97% observed a single time. The genes are TRBV7-2 and TRBJ1-4; a possible D gene is TRBD1 (5 bases). The TCR was taken from a woman aged 25 to 39 in good health. The sample consisted of naive CD4+ T cells sorted from blood. Subset denoted: CD45RA+ positively selected. The CDR3 region is CASSLATTATNEKLFF. In DNA form, the CDR3 reads TGTGCCAGCAGCTTAGCGACGACAGCAACTAATGAAAAACTGTTTTTT.